The clone carrying this T cell receptor beta chain has only a few counts. Libraries were prepared by immunoSEQ multiplex PCR; TCRdb keeps only in-frame clonotypes and omits some of them. The sample lists thousands of clones, roughly 80% seen once, with about 3.8% in the top ten. The data originate from a study of follicular helper T cells after annual influenza vaccination. CDR3 length: 15 residues. Germline-derived CDR1 and CDR2 are KGHSH and LQKENI. Trimming removed 6 bases from V and 3 bases from J, with 17 bases in between. Time point of the sample: 2014-2015 season, 7 days after vaccination. The specimen comprised CXCR5+ CD38- circulating T follicular helper cells from blood, sampled 7 days after influenza vaccination. As to subset: circulating Tfh, non-naive CD4+CXCR5+PD-1+ (ICOS+CD38+ or ICOS-CD38-). This clonotype originated in an adult who received the influenza vaccine. The rearrangement uses TRBV18 and TRBJ1-2; D might be TRBD1 (5 bases). The CDR3: CASSAGRGRDYGYTF. The CDR3, as DNA: TGTGCCAGCTCTGCCGGACGGGGCAGGGACTATGGCTACACCTTC.